A selection of T cell receptor beta chains follows, all from one sample in a study of molecular identifiers for immune sequencing clone quantification. TCRdb recomputed calls from the PCR reads with MiXCR, one row per CDR3 protein. The data hold about half a million distinct CDR3 sequences, with 25% observed a single time. Sample: naive CD8+ T cells from blood, with Jurkat cell RNA spiked in. The receptors stem from a human donor in good health. Some libraries in this study had Jurkat cell RNA spiked in. Each CDR3 is given with its conserved first and last residue. D genes are given only for firm matches. Part of the rows lack a size; the others show once, few, many or a class for expanded clones.

j_call v_call cdr3_length d_call clone_size cdr3_aa cdr3_nt
TRBJ1-5 TRBV5-8 15 NA NA CASSLVAGVDQPQHF TGTGCCAGCAGCTTGGTAGCAGGGGTGGATCAGCCCCAGCATTTT
TRBJ2-3 TRBV2 16 TRBD2 NA CASSDPLADPTDTQYF TGTGCCAGCAGTGACCCCCTAGCGGACCCCACAGATACGCAGTATTTT
TRBJ1-6 TRBV6-5 16 TRBD1 NA CASSYSAQGASSPLHF TGTGCCAGCAGTTACTCGGCCCAGGGGGCTAGCTCACCCCTCCACTTT
TRBJ2-7 TRBV27 14 NA NA CASSAGRKTYEQYF TGTGCCAGCAGTGCGGGACGTAAGACCTACGAGCAGTACTTC
TRBJ2-1 TRBV20-1 15 NA NA CSARDLKAPYNEQFF TGCAGTGCTAGAGATTTGAAGGCGCCCTACAATGAGCAGTTCTTC
TRBJ2-3 TRBV10-3 17 TRBD2 few CAISESTSGVSTDTQYF TGTGCCATCAGTGAGTCGACTAGCGGGGTTAGCACAGATACGCAGTATTTT
TRBJ2-2 TRBV6-2/TRBV6-3 15 TRBD1 NA CASSLWQGAAGELFF TGTGCCAGCAGTTTGTGGCAGGGGGCGGCCGGGGAGCTGTTTTTT
TRBJ2-1 TRBV4-1 16 NA NA CASSQDSQSSYNEQFF TGCGCCAGCAGCCAAGATTCGCAGAGCTCCTACAATGAGCAGTTCTTC
TRBJ1-3 TRBV29-1 13 NA many CSVEAGSGNTIYF TGCAGCGTTGAAGCAGGGAGTGGAAACACCATATATTTT
TRBJ1-5 TRBV29-1 14 NA many CSVSELDSNQPQHF TGCAGCGTCTCTGAACTGGACAGCAATCAGCCCCAGCATTTT
TRBJ2-7 TRBV27 14 NA many CASSLVRTQYEQYF TGTGCCAGCAGTTTAGTGCGGACCCAGTACGAGCAGTACTTC
TRBJ1-1 TRBV15 13 NA few CATSFPGNTEAFF TGTGCCACCAGTTTCCCAGGGAACACTGAAGCTTTCTTT
TRBJ1-1 TRBV4-3 17 NA NA CASSPTEQKIKNTEAFF TGCGCCAGCAGCCCGACAGAGCAAAAAATTAAGAACACTGAAGCTTTCTTT
TRBJ1-1 TRBV25-1 15 NA NA CASRNSGGLNTEAFF TGTGCCAGCAGGAATAGTGGGGGATTGAACACTGAAGCTTTCTTT
TRBJ1-5 TRBV19 16 NA few CASSIDGGSVTQPQHF TGTGCCAGTAGTATAGATGGAGGTTCAGTAACTCAGCCCCAGCATTTT
TRBJ1-5 TRBV20-1 15 TRBD1 NA CSAVGQGREGQPQHF TGCAGTGCTGTTGGACAGGGGAGAGAGGGTCAGCCCCAGCATTTT